The clone carrying this T cell receptor (beta chain) was detected only a few times. The data stem from a study of cytomegalovirus exposure and HLA in healthy donors. Germline values: CDR1 SGHNT, CDR2 YENEEA. The CDR3 covers 14 residues. With 5 bases clipped from V and 8 bases from J, the junction kept 8 bases outside the gene matches. Both 60 Vbeta primers and 13 Jbeta primers went into the PCR. Measured with immunoSEQ multiplex PCR; TCRdb has only the in-frame clones, and not every one. The table includes over 90,000 clones, about 74% detected once. Donors were ostensibly healthy at sampling, although undocumented immune exposures were probable.

The chain joins TRBV11-3 to TRBJ2-2; 7 bases align to TRBD2. Sequencing input: PBMCs. The clonotype originates from a male donor in good health and CMV-seropositive. CDR3 DNA: TGTGCCAGCAGCACAAGGGAGGGTACGGGGGAGCTGTTTTTT. Protein sequence: CASSTREGTGELFF.